These T cell receptor beta chains were read from a single sample in a study of blood T cell repertoires in COVID-19. The protocol was immunoSEQ multiplex PCR, while the TCRdb copy is restricted to in-frame clones and leaves out a portion. The sample yields approximately 90,000 clones, about 86% seen once. The source material was peripheral blood. The receptors derive from a man aged 60-69 years with acute or convalescent COVID-19. CDR3s leave out the opening cysteine and the closing phenylalanine or tryptophan. Each record gives: clone size, J gene, V gene, CDR3 protein. Expanded clones are given a class, and other clones once, few, many or no size at all.

NA,TRBJ2-7,TRBV10-3,AISKGVQGAYEQY
few,TRBJ1-2,TRBV10-3,AISIGTGEFYGYT
few,TRBJ2-5,TRBV29-1,SVVLATQY
NA,TRBJ1-3,TRBV5-1,ASSVAGTGRGSGNTIY
NA,TRBJ2-7,TRBV2,ASRGTSGSSYEQY
NA,TRBJ2-7,TRBV5-4,ASSLGQSPTYEQY
NA,TRBJ1-5,TRBV5-6,ASSEGQTNQPQH
once,TRBJ2-7,TRBV6-5,ASRFGTGGYEQY
NA,TRBJ1-3,TRBV7-6,ASSLGRGRYGNTIY
NA,TRBJ1-2,TRBV11-2,ASSSPRHPTETGKGYT
NA,TRBJ2-2,TRBV12-5,ASGLYASTGELF
NA,TRBJ1-2,TRBV5-1,ASSLFARPFDRANYGYT
NA,TRBJ2-7,TRBV28,ASSLGLAGVGEQY
NA,TRBJ1-3,TRBV15,ATSPSRSSGNTIY
NA,TRBJ2-7,TRBV19,ASSIYPGSTYEQY
NA,TRBJ2-5,TRBV5-1,ASSVRGWDETQY
NA,TRBJ2-3,TRBV9,ASSVRGGYTDTQY
NA,TRBJ2-1,TRBV2,ASSDQTGWAVEQF
many,TRBJ1-3,TRBV30,AWSRDSGSGNTIY
NA,TRBJ1-1,TRBV15,ATSRVVEEAF
NA,TRBJ1-5,TRBV9,ASSATGTGYQPQH
NA,TRBJ1-2,TRBV19,ASSLQDRGLSGYT
NA,TRBJ2-1,TRBV19,ASSIALSLAGGDNEQF
few,TRBJ2-7,TRBV29-1,SVGQGRAGEQY
NA,TRBJ2-4,TRBV7-2,ASSLEPGWVNIQY
NA,TRBJ2-7,TRBV30,AWSEPGVFGGQY
NA,TRBJ1-2,TRBV5-1,ASSGTGGSYGYT
NA,TRBJ1-1,TRBV5-1,ASSLFGTLNTEAF
NA,TRBJ1-6,TRBV6-1,ASSEGTGNSPLH
NA,TRBJ1-6,TRBV5-1,ASSPRSGEGSYNSPLH
NA,TRBJ2-3,TRBV6-1,ASSETQRITDTQY
NA,TRBJ1-4,TRBV30,AWSSGLPNEKLF
NA,TRBJ1-6,TRBV30,AWSPYGGINSPLH
NA,TRBJ1-1,TRBV30,AWTLNGQPNTEAF
NA,TRBJ2-5,TRBV7-9,ASSETGSPQETQY
NA,TRBJ1-1,TRBV3-1/TRBV3-2,ASSPLRQNTEAF
few,TRBJ2-6,TRBV16,ASSPGEISGANVLT
NA,TRBJ1-2,TRBV7-9,ASSLHSGNYGYT
NA,TRBJ1-2,TRBV3-1/TRBV3-2,ASSQGQRTNYGYT
NA,TRBJ2-3,TRBV29-1,SVSGAEYTQY
NA,TRBJ2-1,TRBV6-5,ASSSGSTLYNEQF
NA,TRBJ2-2,TRBV6-5,ASSRGEDTGELF